This TCR beta chain appears in the sequencing data of a study of T-cell reconstitution after alpha-beta-depleted transplantation in children. Overall study results and limits: After transplant, high TCRbeta diversity at day 60 in some patients arose from surviving recipient T cells and thymic progenitors. Reportedly, roughly two months post-transplant, alpha-beta T cells arose from several hundred expanded graft clones. Once a year had passed after transplant, T-cell counts and diversity came mostly from newly produced T cells.

CDR1 is DFQATT and CDR2 is SNEGSKA in the germline V gene (reference sequence). Trimming shortened V by 7 bases and J by 4 bases, and 10 bases separated the two germline ends. This CDR3 comprises 12 residues. This clonotype was seen ten or more times. What it binds is not known. TCRbeta library construction was performed incorporating unique molecular identifiers. Via MiXCR, TCRdb re-called the PCR reads, giving one row per CDR3 protein. This sample carries 670,000 or so distinct CDR3 sequences, over 10% of them seen once, and the ten largest clones take roughly 0.77%. The genes are TRBV20-1 and TRBJ2-2; D gene ambiguous. This sequence originates from a girl between 2 and 10 years old with congenital amegakaryocytic thrombocytopenia, due to receive a stem cell transplant. Sequenced here: PBMCs, sampled before TCRalphabeta/CD19-depleted stem cell transplant. The CDR3: CSVSYGTGELFF. CDR3 nucleotide sequence: TGCAGTGTCAGCTATGGCACCGGGGAGCTGTTTTTT.